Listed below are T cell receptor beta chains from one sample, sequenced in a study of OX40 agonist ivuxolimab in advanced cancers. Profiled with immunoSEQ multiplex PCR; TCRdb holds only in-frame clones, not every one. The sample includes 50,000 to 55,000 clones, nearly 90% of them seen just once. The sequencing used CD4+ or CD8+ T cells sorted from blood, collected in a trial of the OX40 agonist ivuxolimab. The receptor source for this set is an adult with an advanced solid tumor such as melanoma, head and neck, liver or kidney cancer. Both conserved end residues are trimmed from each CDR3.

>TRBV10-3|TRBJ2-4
AISESTGQGFNIQY
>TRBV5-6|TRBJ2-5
ASSLERGRGTQY
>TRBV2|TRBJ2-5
ASRAPGQIQETQY
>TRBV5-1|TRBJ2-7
ASSRDRVYEQY
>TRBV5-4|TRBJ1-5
ASSQGNQPQH
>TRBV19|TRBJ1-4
ASSIGQGNEKLF
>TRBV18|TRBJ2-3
ASSPPGLAATDTQY
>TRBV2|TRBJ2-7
ASSLWEREY
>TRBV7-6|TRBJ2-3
ASSLGITTDTQY
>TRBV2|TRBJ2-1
ASTTSVVFI
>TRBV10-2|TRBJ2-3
ASRLPSTDTQY
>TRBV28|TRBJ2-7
ASLGLLYEQY
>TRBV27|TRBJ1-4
ASSELGRVDEKLF
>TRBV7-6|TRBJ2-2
ASSLSREGLTGELF
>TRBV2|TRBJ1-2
ASSGNTVQGLGNYGYT
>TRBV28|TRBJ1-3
ASSLDTGYGNTIY
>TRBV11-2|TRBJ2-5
ASSLTTGLQETQY
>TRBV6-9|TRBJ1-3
ASSPLENLSGNTIY
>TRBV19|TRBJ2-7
ASSSRGGTYEQY
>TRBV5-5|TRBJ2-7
ASSLRDLPPYEQY
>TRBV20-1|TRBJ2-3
SARGGDTQY
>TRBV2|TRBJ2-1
ASSWTSGSWNEQF
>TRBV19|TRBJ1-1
ATSETGRNAEAF
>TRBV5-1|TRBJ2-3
ASSLEGGSTDTQY
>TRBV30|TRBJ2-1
AWSPGGGYNEQF
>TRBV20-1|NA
SALGSHEQY
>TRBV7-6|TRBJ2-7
ASSLDRAGESYEQY
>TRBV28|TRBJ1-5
ASQGASQPQH